This note documents a single TCR beta chain sequence. Its antigen is unknown. The sort gate was single viable CD3+CD4+CD8-CD45RO+ cells for memory CD4+ T cells. Sequencing was performed with immunoSEQ multiplex PCR; in TCRdb, only in-frame clones are kept and a portion is missing. The sample holds about 96,000 clones, 80% seen once. Germline values: CDR1 SGHTS, CDR2 YDEGEE. The CDR3 sequence is 19 residues long. J lost 0 bases, V lost 3 bases, and 8 bases had no gene match. The sample comes from a study of memory CD4+ T cells and cytomegalovirus serostatus. Broader study findings: The CMV-associated TCR signature appears largely within the CD4+ memory repertoire.

This receptor was taken from an adult in good health and CMV-seropositive. The sample taken for sequencing was memory CD4+ T cells from blood. The chain links TRBV5-8 to TRBJ2-1; TRBD2 aligns across 14 bases. This CDR3 is CASSSGLAGEGGSYNEQFF. In DNA form, the CDR3 reads TGTGCCAGCAGCTCGGGACTAGCGGGAGAGGGTGGCTCCTACAATGAGCAGTTCTTC.